This T cell receptor beta chain was observed in a study of blood T cell repertoires in COVID-19. Study overall: Sources were T cells, B-cell-depleted T cells, or PBMCs; the material itself was cDNA or gDNA.

In assigning cohorts, the study relied on participant-reported clinical history. It was within 2 weeks before study entry that exposed participants met a COVID-19 case. The CDR3 contains 14 residues. Trimming pared 2 bases from V and 1 base from J, leaving 8 bases between. Looked up from germline, CDR1 is SGHTA and CDR2 is FQGNSA. In the study's own analysis: Estimation of nucleated cell counts relied on the amplification of reference gene primers. Profiling relied on immunoSEQ multiplex PCR, and the TCRdb table lists in-frame clones only, not all of them. That table gives V, J and clone size, and the DNA gave D and trimming. The data hold around 150,000 clones, with over 80% observed a single time.

The sequenced sample was PBMCs or T cells enriched from blood (not recorded which). The receptor was isolated from a man aged 70 or older who had been exposed to COVID-19. The gene calls are TRBV7-2 and TRBJ1-2; D is possibly TRBD1 (5 bases). The CDR3 DNA follows: TGTGCCAGCAGCTTACGAGACAGTAACTATGGCTACACCTTC. Translation gives CASSLRDSNYGYTF.